The 13 T cell receptor beta chains below come from one sample, sequenced in a study of cytotoxic CD8 clonotypes in ibrutinib-treated CLL. Sequencing used immunoSEQ multiplex PCR; TCRdb keeps in-frame clones, though not all of them. The table shows approximately 330,000 clones, with around four fifths occurring only once. The source was PBMCs, collected before ibrutinib treatment. The source of these receptors is a human donor with chronic lymphocytic leukemia.

This rearrangement joins TRBV7-2 to TRBJ1-2, with 7 bases lining up with TRBD1. V gave up 4 bases and J gave up 4 bases; unmatched junction bases: 3. The CDR3 spans 13 residues. Germline CDR1 reads SGHTA; CDR2 reads FQGNSA. CDR3 DNA: TGTGCCAGCAGCTACGGGACAGTCTATGGCTACACCTTC. This translates into CASSYGTVYGYTF. Complete variable domain (other parts from reference TRBV7-2 and TRBJ1-2): GAGVSQSPSNKVTEKGKDVELRCDPISGHTALYWYRQSLGQGLEFLIYFQGNSAPDKSGLPSDRFSAERTGGSVSTLTIQRTQQEDSAVYLCASSYGTVYGYTFGSGTRLTVV.

The chain carries TRBV27 and TRBJ2-7, with D possibly matching TRBD1 (5 bases). CDR3 size: 11 residues. V lost 7 bases to trimming and J lost 4 bases, with 8 bases between them. Germline lookup yields CDR1 MNHEY and CDR2 SMNVEV (reference sequence). The CDR3 nucleotides read TGTGCCAGCAAAGGGGCTTACGAGCAGTACTTC. As protein: CASKGAYEQYF.

The CDR3 here is CASSPRTSVSNEQFF. The CDR3 bases are TGTGCCAGCAGCCCCCGGACTAGCGTTAGCAATGAGCAGTTCTTC. The chain employs TRBV9 and TRBJ2-1; TRBD2 aligns across 9 bases. Germline CDR1 is SGDLS and CDR2 is YYNGEE. V shed 4 bases, J shed 6 bases, and the junction held 8 bases outside the gene matches. There are 15 residues in the CDR3.

This rearrangement joins TRBV19 to TRBJ2-1; tentative D call: TRBD2 (5 bases). The V end was cut by 10 bases, the J end by 7 bases, with 8 bases between. The length of the CDR3 is 10 residues. Per the germline V gene, CDR1 is LNHDA and CDR2 is SQIVND (reference sequence). The CDR3 protein is CATRGNEQFF. DNA of the CDR3: TGTGCCACTCGGGGTAATGAGCAGTTCTTC.

In its sample, this clone was seen a few times. The chain is built from TRBV19 and TRBJ1-2, with a possible D match to TRBD1 (5 bases). The CDR3 loop spans 12 amino acids. Between the trimmed V and J ends, which lost 11 bases and 4 bases, there was a span of 14 bases. Germline CDR1 and CDR2: LNHDA and SQIVND (reference sequence). The CDR3: CASQGTRYGYTF. The CDR3 bases are TGTGCCTCCCAGGGTACTCGCTATGGCTACACCTTC.

The chain couples TRBV14 to TRBJ1-1, with D hard to call. This CDR3 is 15 amino acids long. Looked up from germline, CDR1 is SGHDN and CDR2 is FVKESK. V gave up 4 bases and J gave up 2 bases, with 14 bases separating them. The CDR3, as DNA: TGTGCCAGCAGCCTCATAAGGATCCCAAACACTGAAGCTTTCTTT. Protein: CASSLIRIPNTEAFF.

This rearrangement joins TRBV11-2 to TRBJ1-3, with unresolved D. This CDR3 spans 16 amino acids. Deletions cut 1 base from V and 0 bases from J, with 10 bases between. Germline V gene sequence: CDR1 SGHAT, CDR2 FQNNGV. In DNA form, the CDR3 reads TGTGCCAGCAGCTTAGTCTCAGCGTCCTCTGGAAACACCATATATTTT. It yields the protein CASSLVSASSGNTIYF.

The chain links TRBV30 to TRBJ2-7; D unclear. Germline V gives CDR1 GTSNPN, CDR2 SVGIG (reference sequence). Between the trimmed V and J ends, which lost 1 base and 4 bases, there was a span of 5 bases. CDR3 length: 11 residues. CDR3 coding DNA: TGTGCCTGGAGTGAGCTATACGAGCAGTACTTC. Its protein is CAWSELYEQYF. Drawing the rest from reference TRBV30 and TRBJ2-7, the complete variable domain is SQTIHQWPATLVQPVGSPLSLECTVEGTSNPNLYWYRQAAGRGLQLLFYSVGIGQISSEVPQNLSASRPQDRQFILSSKKLLLSDSGFYLCAWSELYEQYFGPGTRLTVT.

This chain joins TRBV6-1 and TRBJ2-7; D gene uncertain. The CDR3 has 14 residues. Germline values: CDR1 MNHNS, CDR2 SASEGT. Trimming took 3 bases from V and 2 from J, leaving 11 bases between them. The CDR3 DNA follows: TGTGCCAGCAGTGAGTCTGGACGGACCTACGAGCAGTACTTC. Its translation is CASSESGRTYEQYF.

The V gene is TRBV9, the J gene TRBJ2-7, with 9 bases matching TRBD1. V lost 5 bases, J lost 3 bases, and 9 bases stayed unmatched. CDR1 is SGDLS, CDR2 YYNGEE, per germline. The CDR3 loop spans 15 amino acids. The CDR3 DNA follows: TGTGCCAGCAGTCCGGGACAGGGAATGAACTACGAGCAGTACTTC. It codes for CASSPGQGMNYEQYF.

The J gene is TRBJ1-3, the V gene TRBV10-3, with D tentatively TRBD1 (5 bases). Germline loops: CDR1 ENHRY, CDR2 SYGVKD. The V end was cut by 5 bases, the J end by 1 base, with 9 bases between. CDR3 size: 14 residues. CDR3 residues: CAISTGVSGNTIYF. The CDR3 DNA is TGTGCCATCAGTACGGGGGTTTCTGGAAACACCATATATTTT.

The chain employs TRBV7-2 and TRBJ2-6; D call uncertain. V was pared by 1 base and J by 3 bases, with 4 bases between. CDR1 SGHTA and CDR2 FQGNSA come from the germline V gene. CDR3 size: 14 residues. The CDR3 spells CASSLEGGANVLTF. The CDR3 DNA reads TGTGCCAGCAGCTTAGAGGGTGGGGCCAACGTCCTGACTTTC.

The chain joins TRBV4-3 to TRBJ2-7, with TRBD2 matching 9 bases. The V gene end was trimmed by 1 base and the J gene end by 3 bases; junction bases not matched to a gene: 10. The CDR3 totals 17 residues. CDR1 and CDR2 from the germline V gene are LGHNA and YSLEER. The CDR3 DNA is TGCGCCAGCAGCCAAGTCCTAGCGGGATCTGGTAACTACGAGCAGTACTTC. Protein: CASSQVLAGSGNYEQYF.